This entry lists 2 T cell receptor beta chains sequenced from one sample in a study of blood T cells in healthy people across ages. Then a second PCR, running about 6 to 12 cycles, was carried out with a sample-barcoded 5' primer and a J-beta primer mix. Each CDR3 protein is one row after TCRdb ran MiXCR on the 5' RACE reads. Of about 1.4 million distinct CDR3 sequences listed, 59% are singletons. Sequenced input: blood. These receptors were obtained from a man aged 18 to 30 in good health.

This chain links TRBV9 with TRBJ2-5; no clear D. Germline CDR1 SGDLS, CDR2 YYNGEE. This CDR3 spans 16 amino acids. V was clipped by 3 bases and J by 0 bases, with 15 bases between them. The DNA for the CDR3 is TGTGCCAGCAGCGGAGGATACTTGGTTAACCAAGAGACCCAGTACTTC. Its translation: CASSGGYLVNQETQYF.

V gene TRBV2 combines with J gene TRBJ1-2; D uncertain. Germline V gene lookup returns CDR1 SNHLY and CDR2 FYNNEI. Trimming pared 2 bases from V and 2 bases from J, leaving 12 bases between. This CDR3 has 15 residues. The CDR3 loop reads CASSELTGFNYGYTF. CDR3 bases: TGTGCCAGCAGTGAATTGACTGGGTTCAACTATGGCTACACCTTC. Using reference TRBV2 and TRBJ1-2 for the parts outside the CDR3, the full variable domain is EPEVTQTPSHQVTQMGQEVILRCVPISNHLYFYWYRQILGQKVEFLVSFYNNEISEKSEIFDDQFSVERPDGSNFTLKIRSTKLEDSAMYFCASSELTGFNYGYTFGSGTRLTVV.